Listed here are 3 T cell receptor beta chains from one sample, sequenced in a study of T-cell memory formation after mild COVID-19. One entry per CDR3 protein, called by TCRdb with MiXCR from the 5' RACE reads. Of around 320,000 distinct CDR3 sequences listed, more than 13% are singletons. The material sequenced was PBMCs or a T cell subset sorted from them (not recorded which). These receptor sequences come from a young man who had mild COVID-19 (a few samples of this study predate the infection). Cell type and time point are not known.

This clonotype was seen only a few times. The genes are TRBV5-1 and TRBJ1-1; no clear D gene. Trimming shortened V by 1 base and J by 7 bases, and 11 bases separated the two germline ends. The CDR3 runs 13 residues. The V gene's germline CDR1 is SGHRS and CDR2 YFSETQ. CDR3 residues: CASSLTLSLEAFF. CDR3 DNA: TGCGCCAGCAGCTTGACACTGAGCCTTGAAGCTTTCTTT.

In its sample, this clonotype was seen many times. The chain combines TRBV12-3 or TRBV12-4 with TRBJ2-2; no clear D. Trimming took off 3 bases at V and 1 base at J, with 6 bases between the two ends. The CDR3 length is 14 residues. CDR3 amino acids: CASSLPGNTGELFF. CDR3 coding DNA: TGTGCCAGCAGTTTGCCAGGGAACACCGGGGAGCTGTTTTTT.

The chain couples TRBV19 to TRBJ2-1, with D perhaps TRBD2 (6 bases). Trimming removed 5 bases at V and 9 bases at J, with 20 bases between. CDR3 size: 15 residues. Germline loops: CDR1 LNHDA, CDR2 SQIVND (reference sequence). The CDR3 sequence is CASSPGWRGRTEQFF. The CDR3 bases are TGTGCCAGTAGTCCCGGGTGGAGGGGCCGCACTGAGCAGTTCTTC. Filled out from reference TRBV19 and TRBJ2-1, the complete variable domain reads DGGITQSPKYLFRKEGQNVTLSCEQNLNHDAMYWYRQDPGQGLRLIYYSQIVNDFQKGDIAEGYSVSREKKESFPLTVTSAQKNPTAFYLCASSPGWRGRTEQFFGPGTRLTVL.